A single sample is the source of the 13 T cell receptor beta chains below, sequenced in a study of control samples from healthy donors and cancer patients. TCRdb's copy holds only in-frame clones and misses some; the assay was immunoSEQ multiplex PCR. The sample holds 75,000 or so clones, roughly 90% seen once. Sequencing input: PBMCs. Every receptor here comes from a man aged 60 to 69 with colorectal cancer.

This chain links TRBV29-1 with TRBJ2-5; 7 nucleotides line up with TRBD1. V lost 3 bases, J lost 2 bases, and 6 bases stayed unmatched. Germline lookup yields CDR1 SQVTM and CDR2 ANQGSEA. This CDR3 spans 14 amino acids. The CDR3 region has the DNA TGCAGCGTTGAGACTGGGACAGAGCAAGAGACCCAGTACTTC. Translated: CSVETGTEQETQYF. Based on the CDR3 plus reference TRBV29-1 and TRBJ2-5, the full variable domain is SAVISQKPSRDICQRGTSLTIQCQVDSQVTMMFWYRQQPGQSLTLIATANQGSEATYESGFVIDKFPISRPNLTFSTLTVSNMSPEDSSIYLCSVETGTEQETQYFGPGTRLLVL.

The rearrangement links TRBV27 to TRBJ2-2; D gene uncertain. The CDR3 spans 13 residues. Germline assignment: CDR1 MNHEY and CDR2 SMNVEV (reference sequence). The ends were cut back, 7 bases at V and 5 bases at J, with 11 bases in the middle. This chain's CDR3 is CASTEFGTGELFF. In DNA form, the CDR3 reads TGTGCCAGCACAGAGTTTGGAACCGGGGAGCTGTTTTTT.

The rearrangement links TRBV7-3 to TRBJ1-2; D is possibly TRBD1 (6 bases). This CDR3 region has 13 residues. Germline assignment: CDR1 SGHTA and CDR2 FQGTGA. V was cut by 5 bases and J by 6 bases, with 13 bases left in between. The CDR3 is CASSINRAHGYTF. DNA for the CDR3: TGTGCCAGCAGCATCAACAGGGCCCATGGCTACACCTTC.

The chain carries TRBV9 and TRBJ2-1; TRBD2 is a possible D gene (5 bases). Trimming pared 5 bases from V and 9 bases from J, leaving 18 bases between. The V gene's germline CDR1 is SGDLS and CDR2 YYNGEE. There are 14 residues in the CDR3. The CDR3 protein is CASRKAISVGEQFF. The CDR3 coding sequence is TGTGCCAGCAGGAAAGCTATTAGCGTCGGTGAGCAGTTCTTC.

The chain recombines TRBV30 with TRBJ1-6; D remains unclear. Looked up from germline, CDR1 is GTSNPN and CDR2 is SVGIG (reference sequence). The CDR3 length is 15 residues. The V end was cut by 2 bases, the J end by 9 bases, with 17 bases between. CDR3 amino acids: CAWSTPGPGISPLHF. In DNA form, the CDR3 reads TGTGCCTGGAGTACCCCCGGGCCGGGGATTTCACCCCTCCACTTT. The full variable domain, with the rest looked up from reference TRBV30 and TRBJ1-6, is SQTIHQWPATLVQPVGSPLSLECTVEGTSNPNLYWYRQAAGRGLQLLFYSVGIGQISSEVPQNLSASRPQDRQFILSSKKLLLSDSGFYLCAWSTPGPGISPLHFGNGTRLTVT.

The chain links TRBV2 to TRBJ2-3; perhaps TRBD2 as D (5 bases). V was trimmed by 7 bases and J by 4 bases, leaving 15 bases between them. CDR3 size: 14 residues. CDR1 is SNHLY and CDR2 is FYNNEI in the germline V gene. DNA for the CDR3: TGTGCCAGCATCCGATCGGAGGCGGCAGATACGCAGTATTTT. It translates to CASIRSEAADTQYF. The whole variable domain, filled in from reference TRBV2 and TRBJ2-3, reads EPEVTQTPSHQVTQMGQEVILRCVPISNHLYFYWYRQILGQKVEFLVSFYNNEISEKSEIFDDQFSVERPDGSNFTLKIRSTKLEDSAMYFCASIRSEAADTQYFGPGTRLTVL.

The chain combines TRBV5-8 with TRBJ1-5; D is unclear. The CDR3 consists of 16 residues. CDR1 SGHTS and CDR2 YDEGEE come from the germline V gene. The ends were cut back, 0 bases at V and 0 bases at J, with 10 bases in the middle. The CDR3 coding sequence is TGTGCCAGCAGCTTGGGTCTCTCCTATAGCAATCAGCCCCAGCATTTT. This encodes CASSLGLSYSNQPQHF.

The V call is TRBV9, the J call TRBJ1-6; D remains ambiguous. From germline, CDR1 is SGDLS and CDR2 YYNGEE. V lost 3 bases and J 11 bases, leaving 12 bases between the germline ends. The CDR3 is 13 residues long. The CDR3 sequence is CASSDDPGAPLHF. CDR3 sequence (DNA): TGTGCCAGCAGCGACGACCCCGGCGCACCCCTCCACTTT. Full variable domain (remainder filled in from reference TRBV9 and TRBJ1-6): DSGVTQTPKHLITATGQRVTLRCSPRSGDLSVYWYQQSLDQGLQFLIQYYNGEERAKGNILERFSAQQFPDLHSELNLSSLELGDSALYFCASSDDPGAPLHFGNGTRLTVT.

The rearrangement uses TRBV7-3 and TRBJ2-1, with a weak D call TRBD1 (6 bases). The V end was cut by 5 bases, the J end by 0 bases, with 17 bases between. Germline CDR1 reads SGHTA; CDR2 reads FQGTGA. The CDR3 spans 17 residues. As DNA, the CDR3 is TGTGCCAGCAGCCCACGGGCCAGGGGAGACTCCTACAATGAGCAGTTCTTC. Its translation is CASSPRARGDSYNEQFF. Looking up the rest from reference TRBV7-3 and TRBJ2-1 gives the full variable domain: GAGVSQTPSNKVTEKGKYVELRCDPISGHTALYWYRQSLGQGPEFLIYFQGTGAADDSGLPNDRFFAVRPEGSVSTLKIQRTERGDSAVYLCASSPRARGDSYNEQFFGPGTRLTVL.

The V gene is TRBV7-2, the J gene TRBJ2-1, with D perhaps matching TRBD1 or TRBD2 (5 bases each). The CDR3 consists of 17 residues. Trimming cost V 2 bases and J 0 bases, with 14 bases left between them. Germline V gene sequence: CDR1 SGHTA, CDR2 FQGNSA. This CDR3 reads CASSLTRDLPSYNEQFF. Here the CDR3 DNA reads TGTGCCAGCAGCTTAACTCGGGACCTCCCCTCCTACAATGAGCAGTTCTTC.

The rearrangement links TRBV6-1 to TRBJ1-2; possibly TRBD1 for D (5 bases). V was shortened by 1 base and J by 4 bases, with 13 bases between the two germline ends. The germline V gene has CDR1 MNHNS and CDR2 SASEGT. The CDR3 loop spans 15 amino acids. CDR3 protein: CASSEGALRGYGYTF. The CDR3 DNA sequence: TGTGCCAGCAGTGAAGGGGCCCTTAGGGGCTATGGCTACACCTTC.

CDR3: CASSVVPGGTDTQYF. The CDR3 coding sequence is TGTGCCAGCAGCGTAGTTCCGGGGGGCACAGATACGCAGTATTTT. The gene calls are TRBV9 and TRBJ2-3, with D perhaps TRBD2 (6 bases). The germline V and J ends were trimmed by 0 bases and 1 base, with 9 bases remaining between them. CDR3 length: 15 residues. Germline assignment: CDR1 SGDLS and CDR2 YYNGEE.

The J gene is TRBJ2-7, the V gene TRBV7-3, with D maybe TRBD1 (6 bases). Trimming left V 5 bases short and J 3 bases short, with 11 bases between. Germline CDR1 and CDR2: SGHTA and FQGTGA. This CDR3 has 13 residues. The CDR3, as DNA: TGTGCCAGCAGCCTCGACAGGATCTACGAGCAGTACTTC. This encodes CASSLDRIYEQYF.